The entry below describes one T cell receptor (beta chain). The antigen is unknown. This sample stems from a study of T cell responses to AZD1222 COVID-19 vaccine. Repertoires were generated with immunoSEQ multiplex PCR, while TCRdb's copy carries only in-frame clones and drops some. The sample yields more than 150,000 clones, 85% to 95% seen once. Study-level findings and limits: In a largely white British group with more females than males, clonal diversity was possibly underestimated. Dominant CD4 TCR responses targeted spike regions 160-218 and 743-854. Spike-specific TCR breadth and depth rose after two AZD1222 doses.

Germline lookup yields CDR1 MGHRA and CDR2 YSYEKL. Trimming cost V 0 bases and J 9 bases, with 10 bases left between them. CDR3 length: 13 amino acids. The sequencing here drew on peripheral blood, taken on day 0 of AZD1222 vaccination. The receptor comes from an adult in good health. The chain carries TRBV4-1 and TRBJ2-3; no clear D. DNA of the CDR3: TGCGCCAGCAGCCAAGAAGGGCGATACACGCAGTATTTT. Translated: CASSQEGRYTQYF.